The clone carrying this T cell receptor beta chain was seen only once. This specimen comes from a study of graft-versus-host responses after intestinal transplantation. As for the study in general: Grafts were multivisceral, liver-intestinal, or isolated intestinal.

Repertoires were generated with immunoSEQ multiplex PCR, while TCRdb's copy carries only in-frame clones and drops some. The sample has about 97,000 clones, around 90% seen once; the top ten hold around 16%. The V and J ends lost 4 bases and 15 bases respectively, with 19 bases between them. Looked up from germline, CDR1 is LNHDA and CDR2 is SQIVND (reference sequence). The length of the CDR3 is 13 residues. The sequenced sample was PBMCs, obtained approximately 470 days after intestinal transplant. This receptor was identified in a human patient who received an intestinal transplant, so some T cells may come from the graft donor. V usage is TRBV19 and J usage is TRBJ2-1, with D possibly matching TRBD1 (5 bases). CDR3 in DNA: TGTGCCAGTAGTACCCAGACGATAGGGGATACGTTCTTC. This translates into CASSTQTIGDTFF.